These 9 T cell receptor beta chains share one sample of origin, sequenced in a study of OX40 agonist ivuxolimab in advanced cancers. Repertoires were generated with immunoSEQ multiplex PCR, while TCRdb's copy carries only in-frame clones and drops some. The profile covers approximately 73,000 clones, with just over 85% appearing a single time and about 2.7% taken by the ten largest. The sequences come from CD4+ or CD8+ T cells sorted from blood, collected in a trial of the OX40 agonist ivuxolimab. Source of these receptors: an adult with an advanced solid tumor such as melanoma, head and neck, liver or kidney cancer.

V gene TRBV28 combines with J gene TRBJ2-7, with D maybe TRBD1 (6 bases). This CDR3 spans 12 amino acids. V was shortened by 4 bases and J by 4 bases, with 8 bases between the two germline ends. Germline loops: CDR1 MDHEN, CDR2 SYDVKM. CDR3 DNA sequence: TGTGCCAGCAGTTCGGGACAATACGAGCAGTACTTC. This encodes CASSSGQYEQYF.

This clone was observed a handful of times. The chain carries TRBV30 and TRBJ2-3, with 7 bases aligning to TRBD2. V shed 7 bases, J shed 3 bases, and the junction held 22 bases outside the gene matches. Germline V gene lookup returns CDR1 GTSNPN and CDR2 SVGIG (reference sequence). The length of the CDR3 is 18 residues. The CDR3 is CASTGTELRGEGTDTQYF. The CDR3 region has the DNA TGTGCCTCGACCGGGACGGAACTCCGGGGGGAGGGGACAGATACGCAGTATTTT.

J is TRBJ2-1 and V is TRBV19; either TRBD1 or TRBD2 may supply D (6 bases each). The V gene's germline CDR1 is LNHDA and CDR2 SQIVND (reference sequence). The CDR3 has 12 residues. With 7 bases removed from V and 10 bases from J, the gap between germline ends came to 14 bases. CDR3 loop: CASIPFGGEQFF. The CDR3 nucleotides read TGTGCCAGTATTCCTTTCGGGGGCGAGCAGTTCTTC.

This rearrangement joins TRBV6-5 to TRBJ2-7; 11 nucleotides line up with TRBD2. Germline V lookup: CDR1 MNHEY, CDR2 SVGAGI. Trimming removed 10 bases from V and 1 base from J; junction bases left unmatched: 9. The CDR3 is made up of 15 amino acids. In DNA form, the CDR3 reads TGTGCCACCCAAAAAACTAGCGGGGGATCCTACGAGCAGTACTTC. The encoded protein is CATQKTSGGSYEQYF.

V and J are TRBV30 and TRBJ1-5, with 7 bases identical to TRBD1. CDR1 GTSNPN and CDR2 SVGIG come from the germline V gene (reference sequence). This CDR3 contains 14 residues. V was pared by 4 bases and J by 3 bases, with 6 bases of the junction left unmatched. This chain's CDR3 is CAWTTGRDNQPQHF. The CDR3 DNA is TGTGCCTGGACGACAGGGCGAGACAATCAGCCCCAGCATTTT.

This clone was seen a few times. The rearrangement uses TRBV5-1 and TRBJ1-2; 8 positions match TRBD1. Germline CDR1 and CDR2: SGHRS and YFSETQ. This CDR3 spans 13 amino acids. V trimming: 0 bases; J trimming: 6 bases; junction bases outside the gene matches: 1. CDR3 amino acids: CASSLGTGNGYTF. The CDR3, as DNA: TGCGCCAGCAGCTTGGGGACAGGGAATGGCTACACCTTC.

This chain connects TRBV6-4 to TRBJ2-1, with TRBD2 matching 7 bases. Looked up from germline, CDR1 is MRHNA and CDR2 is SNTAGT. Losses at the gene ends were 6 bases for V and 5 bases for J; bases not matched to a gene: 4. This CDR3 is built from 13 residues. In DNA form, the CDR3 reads TGTGCCAGCAGCCGGGACTATCACAATGAGCAGTTCTTC. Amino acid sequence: CASSRDYHNEQFF.

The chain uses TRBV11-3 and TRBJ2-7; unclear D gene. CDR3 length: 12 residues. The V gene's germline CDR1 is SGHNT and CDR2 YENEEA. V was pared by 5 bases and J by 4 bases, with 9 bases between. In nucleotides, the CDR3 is TGTGCCAGCAGCGTGGTGGGTTACGAGCAGTACTTC. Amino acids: CASSVVGYEQYF.

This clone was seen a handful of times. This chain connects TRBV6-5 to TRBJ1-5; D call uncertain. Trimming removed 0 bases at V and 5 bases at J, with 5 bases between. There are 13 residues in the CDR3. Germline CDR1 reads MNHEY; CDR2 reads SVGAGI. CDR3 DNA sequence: TGTGCCAGCAGTTACTCGGGCGATCAGCCCCAGCATTTT. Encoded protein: CASSYSGDQPQHF.